In this sample, the clone carrying this TCR beta chain turned up a few times. The target antigen is unknown. This record comes from a study of Graves' ophthalmopathy and Graves' hyperthyroidism. Study-wide results and caveats: Most expanded clonotypes from thyroid (those above 0.001 frequency) were also found in blood.

CDR3 regions of TCR beta were amplified from RNA transcripts. HTBI primers were used in a first-round RT-PCR, which preceded a second-round multiplex PCR. TCRdb re-called the multiplex PCR reads through MiXCR, storing one row per CDR3 protein. Altogether roughly 1.1 million distinct CDR3 sequences are present, approximately 35% being singletons, with the ten largest covering roughly 11%. V lost 6 bases and J lost 0, with 6 bases in between. The V gene's germline CDR1 is SGHTA and CDR2 FQGNSA. The CDR3 has 14 residues. This receptor was identified in an adult man with Graves' hyperthyroidism. The rearrangement uses TRBV7-2 and TRBJ2-6; D is ambiguous. The sequenced sample consisted of peripheral blood or thyroid tissue (not recorded which). This CDR3 is CASSIISGANVLTF. The CDR3 DNA reads TGTGCCAGCAGTATAATCTCTGGGGCCAACGTCCTGACTTTC. The full variable domain, in which reference TRBV7-2 and TRBJ2-6 provide the parts outside the CDR3, is GAGVSQSPSNKVTEKGKDVELRCDPISGHTALYWYRQSLGQGLEFLIYFQGNSAPDKSGLPSDRFSAERTGGSVSTLTIQRTQQEDSAVYLCASSIISGANVLTFGAGSRLTVL.